Shown below are 8 T cell receptor beta chains from a single sample sequenced in a study of vaccination and CD4 T cells after COVID-19. Treatment in this sample: approximately 9-day PBMC culture with coronavirus spike peptide pools or control peptides (ViraFEST assay). For these receptors, no antigen is known. Cultured CD4+ T cell DNA underwent sequencing with the Oncomine TCR Beta short-read assay. TCRdb re-called the PCR reads through MiXCR, storing one row per CDR3 protein. This table has about 12,000 distinct CDR3 sequences, around a third appearing once. This specimen consisted of CD4+ T cells from blood, cultured in vitro, obtained before SARS-CoV-2 vaccination. All receptors come from a human donor who received a COVID-19 vaccine.

The chain joins TRBV30 to TRBJ2-7, with D possibly TRBD1 on 6 matching bases. The CDR3 totals 13 residues. CDR1 and CDR2 from the germline V gene are GTSNPN and SVGIG (reference sequence). V lost 4 bases and J 2 bases, leaving 12 bases between the germline ends. The CDR3 nucleotides are TGTGCCTGGAATCTGGACAGAACCTACGAGCAGTACTTC. Translating it yields CAWNLDRTYEQYF.

The table lists this clonotype with a few counts. The genes are TRBV7-9 and TRBJ1-1, with D possibly TRBD1 on 5 matching bases. V lost 3 bases and J lost 1, with 12 bases in between. Looked up from germline, CDR1 is SEHNR and CDR2 is FQNEAQ (reference sequence). The CDR3 has 15 residues. This CDR3 reads CASSFSWDGNTEAFF. CDR3 in DNA: TGTGCCAGCAGCTTTTCTTGGGACGGGAACACTGAAGCTTTCTTT.

There are a few counts of this clonotype. This chain links TRBV19 with TRBJ1-2; TRBD1 matches 9 bases. CDR1 LNHDA and CDR2 SQIVND come from the germline V gene (reference sequence). The ends lost 1 base at V and 4 bases at J; junction bases unmatched: 4. The CDR3 totals 15 residues. CDR3 region: CASSIGDRDTYGYTF. The CDR3 DNA sequence: TGTGCCAGTAGTATAGGGGACAGGGACACCTATGGCTACACCTTC.

The rearrangement uses TRBV7-2 and TRBJ1-1; no reliable D call. This CDR3 is built from 13 residues. V shed 5 bases and J shed 2 bases, with 9 bases lying between them. Germline loops: CDR1 SGHTA, CDR2 FQGNSA. This chain's CDR3 is CASSAGVNTEAFF. The CDR3 DNA sequence: TGTGCCAGCAGCGCCGGGGTTAACACTGAAGCTTTCTTT.

The chain carries TRBV9 and TRBJ1-1, with a weak D call TRBD1 (6 bases). CDR1 and CDR2 (germline): SGDLS, YYNGEE. V lost 3 bases and J lost 10, with 19 bases in between. The CDR3 is 14 amino acids. CDR3 bases: TGTGCCAGCAGCGAGGGGGGGACGGGCCTGAGAGCTTTCTTT. Encoded protein: CASSEGGTGLRAFF.

The rearrangement links TRBV25-1 to TRBJ2-3; 8 nucleotides align to TRBD1. The CDR3 is made up of 14 amino acids. V lost 6 bases to trimming and J lost 6 bases; unmatched junction nucleotides: 8. The germline V gene encodes CDR1 MGHDK and CDR2 SYGVNS. DNA for the CDR3: TGTGCCAGCAGAAGGACAGGGAGAGGGGATACGCAGTATTTT. Its protein is CASRRTGRGDTQYF. The variable domain in full, completed from reference TRBV25-1 and TRBJ2-3, reads EADIYQTPRYLVIGTGKKITLECSQTMGHDKMYWYQQDPGMELHLIHYSYGVNSTEKGDLSSESTVSRIRTEHFPLTLESARPSHTSQYLCASRRTGRGDTQYFGPGTRLTVL.

The genes are TRBV2 and TRBJ2-7; TRBD1 is a possible D gene (6 bases). The CDR3 has 14 amino acids. The V and J ends lost 6 bases and 4 bases respectively, with 16 bases between them. Germline V gene data show CDR1 as SNHLY and CDR2 as FYNNEI. CDR3 protein: CASRSDRKIYEQYF. CDR3 sequence (DNA): TGTGCCAGCAGGTCAGACAGGAAAATTTACGAGCAGTACTTC.

The chain is built from TRBV24-1 and TRBJ2-5; no firm D call. The length of the CDR3 is 14 residues. Looked up from germline, CDR1 is KGHDR and CDR2 is SFDVKD. The germline V and J ends were trimmed by 4 bases and 3 bases, with 11 bases remaining between them. The CDR3 loop is CATSEPTSEETQYF. The CDR3 nucleotides are TGTGCCACCAGTGAACCGACATCGGAAGAGACCCAGTACTTC.